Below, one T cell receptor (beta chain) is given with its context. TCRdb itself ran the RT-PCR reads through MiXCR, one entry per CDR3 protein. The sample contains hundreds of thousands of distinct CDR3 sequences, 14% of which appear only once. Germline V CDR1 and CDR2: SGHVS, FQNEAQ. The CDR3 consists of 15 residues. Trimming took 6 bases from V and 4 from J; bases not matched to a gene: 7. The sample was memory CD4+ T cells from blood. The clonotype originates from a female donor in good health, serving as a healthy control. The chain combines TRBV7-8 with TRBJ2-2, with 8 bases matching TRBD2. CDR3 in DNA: TGTGCCAGCAGACCCGGGGGGGCCAGCACCGGGGAGCTGTTTTTT. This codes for CASRPGGASTGELFF.